A selection of T cell receptor beta chains follows, all from one sample in a study of cytomegalovirus exposure and HLA in healthy donors. Clones were sequenced by immunoSEQ multiplex PCR, and TCRdb holds only the in-frame ones, with some missing. The sample records 100,000 to 150,000 clones, around 70% being singletons. The source material was PBMCs. All receptors derive from a man in his forties or fifties in good health and CMV-seropositive. CDR3s include the opening cysteine and the closing phenylalanine or tryptophan. D genes are given only for firm matches. The listing skips clone size in some rows; elsewhere it reads once, few, many or a size class.

V	J	size	D	CDR3	DNA
TRBV5-1	TRBJ1-2	few	TRBD1	CASSETGDYGYTF	TGCGCCAGCAGCGAAACAGGGGACTATGGCTACACCTTC
TRBV6-5	TRBJ2-7	-	TRBD2	CASSSGLAGGPEQYF	TGTGCCAGCAGTTCCGGACTAGCGGGGGGCCCCGAGCAGTACTTC
TRBV19	TRBJ2-5	-	TRBD2	CASSKLAGGRETQYF	TGTGCCAGTAGTAAACTAGCGGGGGGACGTGAGACCCAGTACTTC
TRBV19	TRBJ1-5	-	-	CASSKGDEPQHF	TGTGCCAGTAGTAAGGGAGATGAGCCCCAGCATTTT
TRBV4-1	TRBJ2-3	-	-	CASSQPGLGTDTQYF	TGCGCCAGCAGCCAACCAGGGTTAGGCACAGATACGCAGTATTTT
TRBV2	TRBJ2-6	-	-	CASSFPSGANVLTF	TGTGCCAGCTCGTTCCCGTCTGGGGCCAACGTCCTGACTTTC
TRBV10-1	TRBJ2-7	-	TRBD1	CASSDQGAAYEQYF	TGCGCCAGCAGTGACCAGGGGGCTGCCTACGAGCAGTACTTC
TRBV28	TRBJ2-3	-	TRBD2	CASSYGGNGWTQYF	TGTGCCAGCAGTTACGGGGGGAACGGTTGGACGCAGTATTTT
TRBV15	TRBJ1-5	few	TRBD1	CATSRDRGTGPQHF	TGTGCCACCAGCAGAGACAGGGGGACTGGGCCCCAGCATTTT
TRBV6-6	TRBJ1-5	once	-	CASNQVQDQPQHF	TGTGCCAGCAACCAGGTCCAAGATCAGCCCCAGCATTTT
TRBV4-1	TRBJ2-1	-	TRBD1	CASSHLKQGSHYNEQFF	TGCGCCAGCAGCCATTTAAAACAGGGGTCTCACTACAATGAGCAGTTCTTC
TRBV7-9	TRBJ1-4	-	TRBD1	CASSLGQGALSEKLFF	TGTGCCAGCAGCTTAGGACAGGGGGCTCTTAGTGAAAAACTGTTTTTT
TRBV28	TRBJ2-3	-	TRBD2	CASSRGGQNTQYF	TGTGCCAGCAGTCGGGGGGGCCAAAATACGCAGTATTTT
TRBV6-4	TRBJ2-7	-	-	CASSPIQYF	TGTGCCAGCAGTCCTATTCAGTACTTC
TRBV6-5	TRBJ2-3	-	-	CASSYSPELSDTQYF	TGTGCCAGCAGTTACTCTCCCGAGTTGAGCGATACGCAGTATTTT
TRBV7-7	TRBJ2-7	few	TRBD1	CASSPGGNEQYF	TGTGCCAGCAGCCCAGGGGGCAACGAGCAGTACTTC
TRBV6-1	TRBJ2-1	once	-	CASILSFNEQFF	TGTGCCAGCATCCTTAGCTTCAATGAGCAGTTCTTC
TRBV2	TRBJ2-5	-	TRBD1	CASSVDRGPQETQYF	TGTGCCAGCAGTGTGGACAGGGGACCCCAAGAGACCCAGTACTTC
TRBV7-9	TRBJ2-7	-	TRBD1	CASSAPQGVYEQYF	TGTGCCAGCAGCGCCCCCCAGGGGGTATACGAGCAGTACTTC
TRBV11-2	TRBJ2-2	-	-	CASSSGPLRRLTGELFF	TGTGCCAGCAGCTCCGGTCCCCTCCGGCGGCTCACCGGGGAGCTGTTTTTT
TRBV6-1	TRBJ2-7	-	TRBD1	CASRGTGNTYEQYF	TGTGCCAGCAGAGGGACAGGGAATACCTACGAGCAGTACTTC
TRBV30	TRBJ1-2	-	-	CAWSVDVGFGGGYTF	TGTGCCTGGAGTGTTGACGTGGGTTTTGGAGGTGGCTACACCTTC
TRBV29-1	TRBJ2-1	-	TRBD1	CSGRDRALYNEQFF	TGCAGCGGAAGGGACAGGGCCCTATACAATGAGCAGTTCTTC
TRBV5-6	TRBJ1-2	few	-	CASSPPRGLVGYTF	TGTGCCAGCAGCCCCCCAAGGGGACTAGTAGGCTACACCTTC
TRBV7-8	TRBJ1-6	-	-	CASSLATELYNSPLHF	TGTGCCAGCAGCTTAGCGACGGAGCTGTATAATTCACCCCTCCACTTT
TRBV9	TRBJ1-3	-	TRBD1	CASSVAPDRDGTIYF	TGTGCCAGCAGCGTAGCTCCCGACAGGGATGGCACCATATATTTT
TRBV11-2	TRBJ1-4	-	TRBD1	CASSQGANEKLFF	TGTGCCAGCAGCCAGGGGGCTAATGAAAAACTGTTTTTT
TRBV7-9	TRBJ1-1	-	-	CASSLSGQNTEAFF	TGTGCCAGCAGCTTATCCGGTCAGAACACTGAAGCTTTCTTT
TRBV7-9	TRBJ2-7	-	TRBD1	CATAGGQGEQYF	TGTGCCACCGCAGGGGGCCAGGGCGAGCAGTACTTC
TRBV29-1	TRBJ2-1	once	-	CSVRDQGMNEQFF	TGCAGCGTTCGGGATCAAGGGATGAATGAGCAGTTCTTC
TRBV4-1	TRBJ2-2	-	-	CASSSGFSTGELFF	TGCGCCAGCAGCTCAGGGTTCTCCACCGGGGAGCTGTTTTTT
TRBV29-1	TRBJ2-7	-	-	CSVGGRLVYEQYF	TGCAGCGTTGGGGGCAGGTTGGTGTACGAGCAGTACTTC
TRBV7-2	TRBJ1-1	-	-	CASSPWGGQRNTEAFF	TGTGCCAGCAGCCCGTGGGGGGGGCAAAGGAACACTGAAGCTTTCTTT
TRBV10-1	TRBJ2-2	-	TRBD1	CASRPDRGTGELFF	TGCGCCAGCAGACCGGACAGGGGAACCGGGGAGCTGTTTTTT